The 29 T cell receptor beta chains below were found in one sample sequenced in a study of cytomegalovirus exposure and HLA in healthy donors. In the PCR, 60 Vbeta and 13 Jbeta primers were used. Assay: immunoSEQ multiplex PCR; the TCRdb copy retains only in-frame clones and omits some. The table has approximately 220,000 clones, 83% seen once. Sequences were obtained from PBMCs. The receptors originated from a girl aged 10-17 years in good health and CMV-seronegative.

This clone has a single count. The CDR3 coding sequence is TGTGCCAGCAGCGCGGTATATGGGACAGGGGGAAATGAAAAACTGTTTTTT. Amino acid sequence: CASSAVYGTGGNEKLFF. V is TRBV9 and J is TRBJ1-4; 11 positions agree with TRBD1. Trimming cost V 3 bases and J 5 bases; bases outside gene matches: 9. The CDR3 covers 17 residues. Germline V lookup: CDR1 SGDLS, CDR2 YYNGEE.

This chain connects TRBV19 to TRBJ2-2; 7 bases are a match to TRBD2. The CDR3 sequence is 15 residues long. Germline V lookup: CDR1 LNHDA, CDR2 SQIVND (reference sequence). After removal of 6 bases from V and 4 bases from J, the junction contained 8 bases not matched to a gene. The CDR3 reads CASSSGGVTTGELFF. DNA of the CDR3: TGTGCCAGTAGCTCGGGGGGAGTGACCACCGGGGAGCTGTTTTTT.

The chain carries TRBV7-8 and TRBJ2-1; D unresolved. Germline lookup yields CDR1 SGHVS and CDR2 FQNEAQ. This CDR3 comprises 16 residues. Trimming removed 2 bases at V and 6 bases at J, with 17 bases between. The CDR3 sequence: CASSLLLGKIPNEQFF. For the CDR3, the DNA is TGTGCCAGCAGCTTACTTCTAGGTAAAATCCCCAATGAGCAGTTCTTC.

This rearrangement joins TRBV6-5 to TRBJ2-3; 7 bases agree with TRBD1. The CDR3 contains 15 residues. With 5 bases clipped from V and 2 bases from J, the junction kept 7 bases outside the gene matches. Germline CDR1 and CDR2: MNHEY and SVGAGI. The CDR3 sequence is CASSQGTDHTDTQYF. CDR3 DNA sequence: TGTGCCAGCAGTCAAGGGACAGACCACACAGATACGCAGTATTTT.

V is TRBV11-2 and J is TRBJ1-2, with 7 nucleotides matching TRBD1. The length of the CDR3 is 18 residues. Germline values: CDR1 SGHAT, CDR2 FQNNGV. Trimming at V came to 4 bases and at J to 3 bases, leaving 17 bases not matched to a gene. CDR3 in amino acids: CASSSNLLDDGQDYGYTF. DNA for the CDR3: TGTGCCAGCAGCTCGAACCTCCTGGATGACGGACAGGACTATGGCTACACCTTC.

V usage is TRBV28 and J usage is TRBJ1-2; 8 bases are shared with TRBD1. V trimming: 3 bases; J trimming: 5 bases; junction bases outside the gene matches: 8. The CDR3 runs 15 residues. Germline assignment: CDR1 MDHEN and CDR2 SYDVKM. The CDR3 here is CASSFLMTGDYGYTF. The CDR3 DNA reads TGTGCCAGCAGTTTCCTCATGACAGGGGATTATGGCTACACCTTC.

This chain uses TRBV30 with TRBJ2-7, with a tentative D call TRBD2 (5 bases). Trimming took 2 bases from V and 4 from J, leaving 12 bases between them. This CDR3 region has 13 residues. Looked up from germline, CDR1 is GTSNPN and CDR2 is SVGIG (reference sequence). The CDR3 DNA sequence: TGTGCCTGGAGTCGGGGTAACACATACGAGCAGTACTTC. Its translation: CAWSRGNTYEQYF.

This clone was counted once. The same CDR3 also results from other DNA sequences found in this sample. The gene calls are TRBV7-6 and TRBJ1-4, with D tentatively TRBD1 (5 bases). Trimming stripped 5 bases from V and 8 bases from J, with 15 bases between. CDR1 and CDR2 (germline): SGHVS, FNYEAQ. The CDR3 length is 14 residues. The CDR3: CASSTSSGKEKLFF. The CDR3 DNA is TGTGCCAGCAGCACTTCGTCAGGGAAGGAAAAACTGTTTTTT. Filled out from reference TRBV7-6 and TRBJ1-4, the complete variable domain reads GAGVSQSPRYKVTKRGQDVALRCDPISGHVSLYWYRQALGQGPEFLTYFNYEAQQDKSGLPNDRFSAERPEGSISTLTIQRTEQRDSAMYRCASSTSSGKEKLFFGSGTQLSVL.

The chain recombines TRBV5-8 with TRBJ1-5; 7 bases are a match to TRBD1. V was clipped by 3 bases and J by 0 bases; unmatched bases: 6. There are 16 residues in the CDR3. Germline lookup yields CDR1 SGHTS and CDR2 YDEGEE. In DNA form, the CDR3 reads TGTGCCAGCAGCTCCGACAGGGTTTATAGCAATCAGCCCCAGCATTTT. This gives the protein CASSSDRVYSNQPQHF. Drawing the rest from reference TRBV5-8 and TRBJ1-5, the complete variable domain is EAGVTQSPTHLIKTRGQQATLRCSPISGHTSVYWYQQALGLGLQFLLWYDEGEERNRGNFPPRFSGRQFPNYSSELNVNALELEDSALYLCASSSDRVYSNQPQHFGDGTRLSIL.

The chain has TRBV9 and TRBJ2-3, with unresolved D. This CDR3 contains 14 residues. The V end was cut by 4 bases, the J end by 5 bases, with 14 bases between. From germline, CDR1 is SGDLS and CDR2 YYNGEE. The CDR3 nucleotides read TGTGCCAGCAGCAAAAAGCCCGATCGAGATACGCAGTATTTT. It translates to CASSKKPDRDTQYF.

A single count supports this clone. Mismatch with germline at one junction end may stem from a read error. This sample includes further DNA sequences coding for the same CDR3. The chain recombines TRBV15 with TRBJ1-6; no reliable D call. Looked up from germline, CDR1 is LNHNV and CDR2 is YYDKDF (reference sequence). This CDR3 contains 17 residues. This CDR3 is CATSRDSPGLRNSPLHF. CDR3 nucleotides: TGTGCCACCAGCAGAGATTCCCCAGGACTTAGAAATTCCCCCCTCCACTTT. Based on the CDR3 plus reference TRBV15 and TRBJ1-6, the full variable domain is DAMVIQNPRYQVTQFGKPVTLSCSQTLNHNVMYWYQQKSSQAPKLLFHYYDKDFNNEADTPDNFQSRRPNTSFCFLDIRSPGLGDTAMYLCATSRDSPGLRNSPLHFGNGTRLTVT.

The CDR3 coding sequence is TGTGCCAGCAGTGAATACAGGGTAAACTATGGCTACACCTTC. Its translation is CASSEYRVNYGYTF. The chain employs TRBV25-1 and TRBJ1-2, with a possible D match to TRBD1 (5 bases). This CDR3 is 14 amino acids long. The germline V gene has CDR1 MGHDK and CDR2 SYGVNS. Trimming stripped 0 bases from V and 2 bases from J, with 7 bases between.

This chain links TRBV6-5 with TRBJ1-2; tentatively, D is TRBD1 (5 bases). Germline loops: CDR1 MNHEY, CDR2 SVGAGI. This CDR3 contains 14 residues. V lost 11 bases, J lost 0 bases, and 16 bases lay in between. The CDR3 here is CACRGTPANYGYTF. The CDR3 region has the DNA TGTGCCTGCCGGGGGACGCCAGCTAACTATGGCTACACCTTC.

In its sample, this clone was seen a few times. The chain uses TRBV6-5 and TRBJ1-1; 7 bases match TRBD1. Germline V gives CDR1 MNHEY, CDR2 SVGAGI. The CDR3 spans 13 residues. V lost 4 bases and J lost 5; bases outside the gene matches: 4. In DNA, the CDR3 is TGTGCCAGCAGTTCGGACAGGAGTACTGAAGCTTTCTTT. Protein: CASSSDRSTEAFF.

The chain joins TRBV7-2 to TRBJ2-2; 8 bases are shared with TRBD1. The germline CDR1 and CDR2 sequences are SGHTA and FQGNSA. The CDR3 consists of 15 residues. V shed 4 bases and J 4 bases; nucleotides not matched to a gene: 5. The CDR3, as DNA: TGTGCCAGCAGCTGGGGACAGGCCGTCACCGGGGAGCTGTTTTTT. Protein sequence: CASSWGQAVTGELFF. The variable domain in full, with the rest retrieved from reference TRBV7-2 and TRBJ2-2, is GAGVSQSPSNKVTEKGKDVELRCDPISGHTALYWYRQSLGQGLEFLIYFQGNSAPDKSGLPSDRFSAERTGGSVSTLTIQRTQQEDSAVYLCASSWGQAVTGELFFGEGSRLTVL.

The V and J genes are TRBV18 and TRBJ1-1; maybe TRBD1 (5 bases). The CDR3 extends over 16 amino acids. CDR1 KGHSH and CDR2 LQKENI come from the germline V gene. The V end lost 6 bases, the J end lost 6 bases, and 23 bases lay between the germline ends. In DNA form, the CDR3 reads TGTGCCAGCTCCCCAGGAGGCCCAGGGACTGGAGCTGAAGCTTTCTTT. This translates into CASSPGGPGTGAEAFF.

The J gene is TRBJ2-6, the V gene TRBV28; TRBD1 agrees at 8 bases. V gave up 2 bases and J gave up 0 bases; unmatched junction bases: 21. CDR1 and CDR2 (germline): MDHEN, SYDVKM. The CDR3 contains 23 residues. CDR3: CASSLAGGALLTLESSGANVLTF. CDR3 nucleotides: TGTGCCAGCAGTTTAGCAGGGGGCGCATTGCTAACCCTCGAAAGCTCTGGGGCCAACGTCCTGACTTTC.

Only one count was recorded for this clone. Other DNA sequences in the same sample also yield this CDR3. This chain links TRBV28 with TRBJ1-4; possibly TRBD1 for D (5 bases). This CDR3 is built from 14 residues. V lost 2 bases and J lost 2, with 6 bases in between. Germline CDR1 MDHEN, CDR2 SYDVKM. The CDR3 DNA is TGTGCCAGCAGTTTAGGGGGGACTAATGAAAAACTGTTTTTT. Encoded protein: CASSLGGTNEKLFF.

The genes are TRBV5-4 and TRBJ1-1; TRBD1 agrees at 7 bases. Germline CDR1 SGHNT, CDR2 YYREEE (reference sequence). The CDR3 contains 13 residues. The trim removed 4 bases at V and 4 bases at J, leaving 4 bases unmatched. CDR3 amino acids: CASSQYRGTEAFF. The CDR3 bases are TGTGCCAGCAGCCAATACAGGGGCACTGAAGCTTTCTTT.

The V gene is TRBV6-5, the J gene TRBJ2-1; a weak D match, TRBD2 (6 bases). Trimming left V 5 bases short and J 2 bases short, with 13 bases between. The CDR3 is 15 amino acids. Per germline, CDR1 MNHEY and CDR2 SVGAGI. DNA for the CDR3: TGTGCCAGCAGTACCGGAGGGCCCCCCTACAATGAGCAGTTCTTC. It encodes CASSTGGPPYNEQFF.

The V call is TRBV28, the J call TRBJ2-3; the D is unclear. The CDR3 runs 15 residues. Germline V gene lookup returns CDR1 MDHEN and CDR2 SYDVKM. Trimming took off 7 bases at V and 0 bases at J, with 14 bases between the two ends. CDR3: CASNPRSPSTDTQYF. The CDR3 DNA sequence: TGTGCCAGCAATCCGCGTTCTCCTAGCACAGATACGCAGTATTTT.

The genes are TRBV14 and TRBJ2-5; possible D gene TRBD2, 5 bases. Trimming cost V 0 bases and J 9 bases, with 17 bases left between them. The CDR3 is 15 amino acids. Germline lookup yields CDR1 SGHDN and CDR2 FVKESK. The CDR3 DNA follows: TGTGCCAGCAGCCAAGATCTTGGCCGAGGCGGGTCCCAGTACTTC. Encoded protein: CASSQDLGRGGSQYF.

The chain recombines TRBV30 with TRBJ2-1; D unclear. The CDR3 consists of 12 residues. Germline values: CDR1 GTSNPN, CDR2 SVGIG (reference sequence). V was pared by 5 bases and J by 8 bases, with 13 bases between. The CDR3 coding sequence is TGTGCCTGGGACTCGGGTTCAGATGAGCAGTTCTTC. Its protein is CAWDSGSDEQFF.

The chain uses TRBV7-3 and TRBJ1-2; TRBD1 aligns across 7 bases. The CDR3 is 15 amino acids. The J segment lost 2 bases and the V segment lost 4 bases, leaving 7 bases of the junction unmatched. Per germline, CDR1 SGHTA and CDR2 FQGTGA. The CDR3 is CASSSPPQGNYGYTF. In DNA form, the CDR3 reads TGTGCCAGCAGCTCACCTCCACAGGGGAACTATGGCTACACCTTC. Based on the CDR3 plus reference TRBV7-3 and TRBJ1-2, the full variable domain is GAGVSQTPSNKVTEKGKYVELRCDPISGHTALYWYRQSLGQGPEFLIYFQGTGAADDSGLPNDRFFAVRPEGSVSTLKIQRTERGDSAVYLCASSSPPQGNYGYTFGSGTRLTVV.

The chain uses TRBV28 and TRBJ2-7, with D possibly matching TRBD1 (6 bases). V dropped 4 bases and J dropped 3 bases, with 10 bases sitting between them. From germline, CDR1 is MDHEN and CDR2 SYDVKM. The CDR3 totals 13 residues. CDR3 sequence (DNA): TGTGCCAGCAGTTCAGCGGACAGCTACGAGCAGTACTTC. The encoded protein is CASSSADSYEQYF.

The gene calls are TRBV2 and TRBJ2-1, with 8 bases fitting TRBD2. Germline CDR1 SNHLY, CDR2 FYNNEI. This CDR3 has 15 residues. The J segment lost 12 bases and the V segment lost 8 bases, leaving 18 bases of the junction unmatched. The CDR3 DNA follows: TGTGCCAGCGACGGACTAGCTGTCGGCCGATCTGGGCAGTTCTTC. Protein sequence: CASDGLAVGRSGQFF. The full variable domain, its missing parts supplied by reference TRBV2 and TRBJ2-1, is EPEVTQTPSHQVTQMGQEVILRCVPISNHLYFYWYRQILGQKVEFLVSFYNNEISEKSEIFDDQFSVERPDGSNFTLKIRSTKLEDSAMYFCASDGLAVGRSGQFFGPGTRLTVL.

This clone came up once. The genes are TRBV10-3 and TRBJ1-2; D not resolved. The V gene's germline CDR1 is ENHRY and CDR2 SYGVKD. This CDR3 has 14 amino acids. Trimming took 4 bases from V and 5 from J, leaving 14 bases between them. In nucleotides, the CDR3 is TGTGCCATCAGTGTCACACGAACGGGATATGGCTACACCTTC. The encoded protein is CAISVTRTGYGYTF.

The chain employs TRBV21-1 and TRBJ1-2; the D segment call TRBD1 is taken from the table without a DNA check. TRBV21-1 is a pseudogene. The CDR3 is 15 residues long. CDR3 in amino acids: CASSKKRPGLEGYTF. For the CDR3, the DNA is TGTGCCAGCAGCAAAAAACGGCCAGGGCTAGAAGGCTACACCTTC.

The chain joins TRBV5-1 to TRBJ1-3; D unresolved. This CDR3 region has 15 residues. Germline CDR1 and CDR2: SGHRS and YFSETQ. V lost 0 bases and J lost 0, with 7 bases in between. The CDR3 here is CASSLGQDSGNTIYF. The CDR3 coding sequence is TGCGCCAGCAGCTTGGGTCAGGACTCTGGAAACACCATATATTTT.